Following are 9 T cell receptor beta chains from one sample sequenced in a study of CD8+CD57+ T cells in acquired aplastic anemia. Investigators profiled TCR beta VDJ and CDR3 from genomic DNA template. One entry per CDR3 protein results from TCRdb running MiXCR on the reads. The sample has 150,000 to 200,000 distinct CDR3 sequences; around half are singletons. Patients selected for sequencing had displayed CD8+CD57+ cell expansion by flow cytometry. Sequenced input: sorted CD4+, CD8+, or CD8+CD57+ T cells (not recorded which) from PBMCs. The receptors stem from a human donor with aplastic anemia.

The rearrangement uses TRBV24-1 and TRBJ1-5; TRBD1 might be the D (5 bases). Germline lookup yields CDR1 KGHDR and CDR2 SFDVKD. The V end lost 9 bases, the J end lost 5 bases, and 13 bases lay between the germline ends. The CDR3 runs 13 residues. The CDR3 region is CATGPRQHQPQHF. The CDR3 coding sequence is TGTGCCACCGGGCCGAGACAGCATCAGCCCCAGCATTTT.

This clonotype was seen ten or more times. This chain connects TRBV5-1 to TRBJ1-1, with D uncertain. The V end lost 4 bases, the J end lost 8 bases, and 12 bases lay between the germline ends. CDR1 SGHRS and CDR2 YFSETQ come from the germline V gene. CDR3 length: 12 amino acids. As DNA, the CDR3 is TGCGCCAGCAGCGCCGGGCCTGGGGAAGCTTTCTTT. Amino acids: CASSAGPGEAFF.

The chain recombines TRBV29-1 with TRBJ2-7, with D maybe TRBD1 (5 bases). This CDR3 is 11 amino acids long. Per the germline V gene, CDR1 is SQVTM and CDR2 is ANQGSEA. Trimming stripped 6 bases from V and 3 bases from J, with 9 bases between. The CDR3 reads CSVDTGYEQYF. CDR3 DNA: TGCAGCGTGGATACAGGCTACGAGCAGTACTTC.

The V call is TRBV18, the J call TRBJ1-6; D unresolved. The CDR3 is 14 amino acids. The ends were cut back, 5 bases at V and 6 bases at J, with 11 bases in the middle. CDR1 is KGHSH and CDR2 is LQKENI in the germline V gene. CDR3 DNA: TGTGCCAGCTCAACCAGTGGGTTTAATTCACCCCTCCACTTT. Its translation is CASSTSGFNSPLHF.

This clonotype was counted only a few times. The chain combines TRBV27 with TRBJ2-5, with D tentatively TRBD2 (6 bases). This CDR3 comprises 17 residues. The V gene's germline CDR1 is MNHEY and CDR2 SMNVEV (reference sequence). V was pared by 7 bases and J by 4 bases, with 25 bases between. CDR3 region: CASNLDGGKPPGETQYF. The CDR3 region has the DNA TGTGCCAGCAACCTGGACGGGGGTAAACCCCCTGGAGAGACCCAGTACTTC.

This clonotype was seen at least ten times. The CDR3 loop is CASSVRQGSNYGYTF. CDR3 sequence (DNA): TGTGCCAGCAGCGTTCGACAGGGCTCTAACTATGGCTACACCTTC. This chain connects TRBV9 to TRBJ1-2; 7 positions agree with TRBD1. The germline V gene has CDR1 SGDLS and CDR2 YYNGEE. The CDR3 contains 15 residues. Unmatched junction bases numbered 4, after V lost 2 bases and J lost 0 bases.

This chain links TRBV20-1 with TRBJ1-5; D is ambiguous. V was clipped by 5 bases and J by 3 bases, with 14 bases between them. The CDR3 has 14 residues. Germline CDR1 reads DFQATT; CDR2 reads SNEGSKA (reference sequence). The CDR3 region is CSAPVTGPNQPQHF. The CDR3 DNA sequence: TGCAGTGCTCCGGTGACTGGCCCCAATCAGCCCCAGCATTTT.

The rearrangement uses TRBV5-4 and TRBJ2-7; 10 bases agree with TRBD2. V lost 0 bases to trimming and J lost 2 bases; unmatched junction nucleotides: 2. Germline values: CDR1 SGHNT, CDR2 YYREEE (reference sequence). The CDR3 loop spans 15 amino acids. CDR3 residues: CASSLGAGGTYEQYF. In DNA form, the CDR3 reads TGTGCCAGCAGCTTGGGAGCGGGAGGGACCTACGAGCAGTACTTC.

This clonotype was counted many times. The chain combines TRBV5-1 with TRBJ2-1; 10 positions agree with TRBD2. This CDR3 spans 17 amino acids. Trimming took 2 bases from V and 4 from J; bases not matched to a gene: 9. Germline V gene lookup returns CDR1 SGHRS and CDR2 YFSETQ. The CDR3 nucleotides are TGCGCCAGCAGCTTAGGAGGTAGCGGGGGGCAGTACAATGAGCAGTTCTTC. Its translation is CASSLGGSGGQYNEQFF.